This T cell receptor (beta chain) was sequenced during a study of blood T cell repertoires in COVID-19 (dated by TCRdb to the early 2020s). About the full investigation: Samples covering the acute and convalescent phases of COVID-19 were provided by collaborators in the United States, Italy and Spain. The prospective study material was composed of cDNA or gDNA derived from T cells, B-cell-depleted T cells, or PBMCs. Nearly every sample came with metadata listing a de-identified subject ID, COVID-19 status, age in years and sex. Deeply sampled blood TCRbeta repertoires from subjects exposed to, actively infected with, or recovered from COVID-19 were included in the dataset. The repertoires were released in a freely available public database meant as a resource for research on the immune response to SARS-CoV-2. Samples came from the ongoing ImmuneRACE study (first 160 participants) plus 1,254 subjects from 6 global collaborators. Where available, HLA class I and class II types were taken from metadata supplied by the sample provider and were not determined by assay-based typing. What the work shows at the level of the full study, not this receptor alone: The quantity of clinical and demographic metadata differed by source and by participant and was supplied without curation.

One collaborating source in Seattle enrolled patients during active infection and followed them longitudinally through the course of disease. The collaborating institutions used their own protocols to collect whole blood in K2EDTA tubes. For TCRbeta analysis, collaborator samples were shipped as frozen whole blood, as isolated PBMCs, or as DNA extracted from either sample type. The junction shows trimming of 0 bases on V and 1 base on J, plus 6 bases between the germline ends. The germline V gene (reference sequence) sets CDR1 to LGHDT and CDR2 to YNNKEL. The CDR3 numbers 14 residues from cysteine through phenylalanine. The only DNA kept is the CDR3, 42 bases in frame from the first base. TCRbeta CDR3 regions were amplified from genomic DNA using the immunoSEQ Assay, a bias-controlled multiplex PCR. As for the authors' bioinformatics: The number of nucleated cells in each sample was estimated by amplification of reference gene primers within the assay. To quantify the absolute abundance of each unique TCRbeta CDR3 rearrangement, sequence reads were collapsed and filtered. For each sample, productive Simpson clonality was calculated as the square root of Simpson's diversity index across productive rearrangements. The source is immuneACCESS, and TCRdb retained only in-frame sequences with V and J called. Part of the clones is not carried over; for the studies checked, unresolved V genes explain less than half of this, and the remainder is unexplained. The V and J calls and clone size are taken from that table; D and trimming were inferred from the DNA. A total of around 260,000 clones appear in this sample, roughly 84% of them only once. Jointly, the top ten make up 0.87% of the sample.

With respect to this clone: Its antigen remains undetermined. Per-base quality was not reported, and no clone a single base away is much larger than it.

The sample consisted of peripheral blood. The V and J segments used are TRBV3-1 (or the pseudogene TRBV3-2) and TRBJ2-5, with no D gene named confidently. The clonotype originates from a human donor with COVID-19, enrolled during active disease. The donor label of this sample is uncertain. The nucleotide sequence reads TGTGCCAGCAGCCAAGATCCTAGCCAAGAGACCCAGTACTTC. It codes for CASSQDPSQETQYF.